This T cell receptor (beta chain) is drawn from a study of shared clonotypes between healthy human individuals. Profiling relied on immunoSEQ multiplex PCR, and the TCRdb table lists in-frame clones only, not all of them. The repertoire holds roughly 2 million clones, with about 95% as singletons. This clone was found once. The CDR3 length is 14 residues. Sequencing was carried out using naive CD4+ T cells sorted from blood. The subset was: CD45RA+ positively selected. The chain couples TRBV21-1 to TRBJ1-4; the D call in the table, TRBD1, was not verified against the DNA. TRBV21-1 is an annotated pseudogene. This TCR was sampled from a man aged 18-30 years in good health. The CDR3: CASSKVQGREKLFF. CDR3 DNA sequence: TGTGCCAGCAGCAAAGTCCAGGGAAGAGAAAAACTGTTTTTT.